These T cell receptor beta chains were read from a single sample in a study of metastatic and nonmetastatic thyroid tumors. TCRdb re-called the PCR reads via MiXCR. The sample consists of some 33,000 clones, 20% to 25% of them appearing once. The sequencing sample was made of tumor tissue. The receptors were sampled from a male donor with papillary thyroid cancer or a benign thyroid nodule (not recorded which). Some clones in this sample may be carry-over from other donors' samples. CDR3s include the opening cysteine and the closing phenylalanine or tryptophan. The order of the fields is J gene, V gene, CDR3 protein.

j_call: TRBJ1-3
v_call: TRBV7-2
cdr3_aa: CASSLAGTFSGNNIYF

j_call: TRBJ2-3
v_call: TRBV6-1
cdr3_aa: CASAVTGGYTQYF

j_call: TRBJ1-6
v_call: TRBV6-1
cdr3_aa: CASSEVGPQGSPLHF

j_call: TRBJ2-3
v_call: TRBV5-1
cdr3_aa: CASSWGGEDTQYF

j_call: TRBJ2-5
v_call: TRBV5-6
cdr3_aa: CASSRDPWGQETQYF

j_call: TRBJ2-7
v_call: TRBV7-6
cdr3_aa: CASSPTGGEQYF

j_call: TRBJ2-2
v_call: TRBV20-1
cdr3_aa: CSARVAGSGELFF

j_call: TRBJ1-4
v_call: TRBV19
cdr3_aa: CASSIYGTEDEKLFF

j_call: TRBJ1-5
v_call: TRBV6-1
cdr3_aa: CASSRSNKPRHF

j_call: TRBJ2-1
v_call: TRBV9
cdr3_aa: CASSAERATYNEQFF